Given below is one T cell receptor beta chain in context. The data stem from a study of control samples from healthy donors and cancer patients. This CDR3 spans 15 amino acids. CDR1 is SGHTA, CDR2 FQGTGA, per germline. Trimming at V came to 5 bases and at J to 6 bases, leaving 7 bases not matched to a gene. Sequenced by immunoSEQ multiplex PCR; TCRdb stores in-frame clones only, minus some. The data hold some 99,000 clones, with 85% to 90% observed a single time. Sequencing was carried out using blood. This sequence joins TRBV7-3 and TRBJ2-2, with 9 bases identical to TRBD2. This sequence originates from a woman aged 50 to 65 in good health. CDR3 sequence (DNA): TGTGCCAGCAGCCCTCGCGGGGGGGCCCCCGGGGAGCTGTTTTTT. This sequence encodes CASSPRGGAPGELFF.